A selection of T cell receptor beta chains follows, all from one sample in a study of T cells in Graves' hyperthyroidism and ophthalmopathy. TCRdb re-analysed the multiplex PCR reads in MiXCR, keeping a single row per CDR3 protein. The data contain 250,000 to 400,000 distinct CDR3 sequences, roughly 13% of them singletons. The source material was blood. These receptors were taken from a woman aged 40 to 50 with Graves' ophthalmopathy. Each CDR3 is given with its conserved first and last residue. Each record gives: clone size, V gene, J gene, D gene, CDR3 DNA, CDR3 protein. A D gene is named only where the DNA matches it firmly. Not all rows give a size; the values are once, few, many and, for expanded clones, a class.

few,TRBV20-1,TRBJ2-2,TRBD1,TGCAGTGCTAGAGTACCGGACAGGCGACCACCGTGGCTTTTT,CSARVPDRRPPWLF
few,TRBV5-1,TRBJ2-7,TRBD1,TGCGCCAGCAGCCCGAGGACAGGACCCAACCTCTACGAGCAGTACTTC,CASSPRTGPNLYEQYF
many,TRBV28,TRBJ1-1,TRBD1,TGTGCCAGCAGTTTGGAAGGGGGCGTAGAGAACACTGAAGCTTTCTTT,CASSLEGGVENTEAFF
many,TRBV20-1,TRBJ2-7,TRBD1,TGCAGTGCTAGAGATCAGGGACAGGGGGCCCGCGAGCAGTACTTC,CSARDQGQGAREQYF
few,TRBV5-8,TRBJ2-7,.,TGTGCCAGCAGCTTGGGACTGCCCCCTACCTACGAGCAGTACTTC,CASSLGLPPTYEQYF
.,TRBV10-2,TRBJ2-7,TRBD1,TGCGCCAGCAGTGAATGGGGACAGGACTACGAGCAGTACTTC,CASSEWGQDYEQYF
.,TRBV19,TRBJ1-3,.,TGTGCCAGTAGTTTCGGAAGGGGATCTGGAAACACCATATATTTT,CASSFGRGSGNTIYF
.,TRBV7-9,TRBJ2-3,TRBD2,TGTGCCAGCAGCTTTTTGGGCGCGGGAGGAACTTCCACAGATACGCAGTATTTT,CASSFLGAGGTSTDTQYF
many,TRBV12-5,TRBJ1-2,.,TGTGCTAGTGGTTTGTTTTGGGAGACAAGTATTAACTATGGCTACACCTTC,CASGLFWETSINYGYTF
many,TRBV20-1,TRBJ2-7,.,TGCAGTGCTGCCCAAGGAGGGACATACGAGCAGTACTTC,CSAAQGGTYEQYF
few,TRBV6-1,TRBJ2-3,TRBD2,TGTGCCAGCAATCCCCTAGCGGGCGATACGCAGTATTTT,CASNPLAGDTQYF
.,TRBV18,TRBJ1-4,.,TGTGCCAGCTCCCCAAAACAGGGCGCTAATGAAAAACTGTTTTTT,CASSPKQGANEKLFF
many,TRBV11-1,TRBJ2-3,.,TGTGCCAGCAGCTCCTCGCCGCAGATCACAGATACGCAGTATTTT,CASSSSPQITDTQYF
few,TRBV12-3/TRBV12-4,TRBJ2-5,.,TGTGCCAGCAGTGACCCGGGACATCAAAAGACCCAGTACTTC,CASSDPGHQKTQYF
many,TRBV12-3/TRBV12-4,TRBJ1-1,.,TGTGCCAGCAGTTCAGGGTTGGGTACTGAAGCTTTCTTT,CASSSGLGTEAFF
many,TRBV12-3/TRBV12-4,TRBJ2-1,TRBD2,TGTGCCAGCAGTCCAATCTCTAGCGGGCGGACATACAATGAGCAGTTCTTC,CASSPISSGRTYNEQFF
many,TRBV28,TRBJ2-5,.,TGTGCCAGCAGTACCCGGGGAGGGGGCCAAGAGACCCAGTACTTC,CASSTRGGGQETQYF
many,TRBV7-2,TRBJ2-1,.,TGTGCCAGCAGCCCCCCTAGTTCGGTCAATGAGCAGTTCTTC,CASSPPSSVNEQFF
.,TRBV2,TRBJ1-4,.,TGTGCCAGCAGCGTGACAGATTCTTATAATGAAAAACTGTTTTTT,CASSVTDSYNEKLFF
few,TRBV5-1,TRBJ1-6,TRBD1,TGCGCCAGCAGCTCAGGACAGGTTAATTCACCCCTCCACTTT,CASSSGQVNSPLHF
many,TRBV19,TRBJ1-2,TRBD1,TGTGCCAGTAGTATCGGGACAGGTTGGAGCTATGGCTACACCTTC,CASSIGTGWSYGYTF